Reported below is one T cell receptor beta chain. Once extracted for a subset, genomic DNA was divided evenly among several immunoSEQ plates. For unsorted PBMC, roughly 270 ng DNA per replicate equaled some 33,000 T cell genomes. The protocol was immunoSEQ multiplex PCR, while the TCRdb copy is restricted to in-frame clones and leaves out a portion. The repertoire holds about 480,000 clones, roughly 79% seen once, with 12% in the top ten. This entry is derived from a study of shared clonotypes between healthy human individuals. Losses at the gene ends were 0 bases for V and 1 base for J; bases not matched to a gene: 10. The V gene's germline CDR1 is LNHDA and CDR2 SQIVND (reference sequence). The CDR3 has 18 amino acids.

Sequencing input: PBMCs. This clonotype was obtained from a woman aged 40 to 55 in good health. Some clones in this sample may be carry-over from other donors' samples. The rearrangement uses TRBV19 and TRBJ2-7; TRBD2 matches at 9 bases. CDR3 residues: CASSIDNRGTSSSYEQYF. CDR3 nucleotide sequence: TGTGCCAGTAGTATAGATAACCGCGGGACTAGCAGTTCCTACGAGCAGTACTTC.